This TCR beta chain was recorded in a study of control samples from healthy donors and cancer patients. Sequencing was performed with immunoSEQ multiplex PCR; in TCRdb, only in-frame clones are kept and a portion is missing. Among approximately 65,000 clones listed, 85% to 90% were seen once. Sequencing was carried out using PBMCs. This sequence originates from a man in his fifties or sixties with lung cancer.

The CDR3 coding sequence is TGCGCCAGCAGCCAAGCTGGGGGGGATACGCAGTATTTT. It specifies CASSQAGGDTQYF. The rearrangement joins TRBV4-1 to TRBJ2-3; TRBD2 might be the D (6 bases). This CDR3 is 13 amino acids long. The V gene lost 1 base and the J gene lost 6 bases, with 8 bases spanning the gap. Germline V lookup: CDR1 MGHRA, CDR2 YSYEKL.